This T cell receptor beta chain was captured by sequencing in a study of cytomegalovirus exposure and HLA in healthy donors. Germline loops: CDR1 LNHDA, CDR2 SQIVND (reference sequence). This CDR3 region has 16 residues. Trimming cost V 6 bases and J 4 bases; bases outside gene matches: 10. The PCR contained 60 Vbeta and 13 Jbeta primers. The method was immunoSEQ multiplex PCR; TCRdb's version includes in-frame clones alone and lacks a portion of them. Among 110,000 to 150,000 clones, approximately 73% were seen once, and the ten largest hold 1.3%. This chain uses TRBV19 with TRBJ2-3, with 10 bases lining up with TRBD2. The sequence was collected from a woman aged 40 to 50 in good health and CMV-seronegative. Specimen: PBMCs. The CDR3 here is CASSASPGLASDTQYF. As DNA, the CDR3 is TGTGCCAGTAGCGCTAGCCCGGGACTAGCGTCAGATACGCAGTATTTT.